One sample yielded the 12 T cell receptor beta chains listed below, sequenced in a study of identical twins. TCRdb fed the 5' RACE reads into MiXCR, producing one record per CDR3 protein. The sample has 600,000 to 800,000 distinct CDR3 sequences; 21% are singletons. The same data also contributed to another study, on T cells expressing NK-cell markers.

Sequencing was performed on PBMCs. These receptors all come from a woman aged 18-35 years in good health.

There are many counts of this clonotype. This chain uses TRBV4-2 with TRBJ2-5; no firm D call. The germline CDR1 and CDR2 sequences are LGHNA and YNFKEQ. This CDR3 contains 16 residues. V dropped 3 bases and J dropped 8 bases, with 22 bases sitting between them. In DNA form, the CDR3 reads TGTGCCAGCAGCCAGGACGGTTTTGGGCCAAAGAGCACCCAGTACTTC. It encodes CASSQDGFGPKSTQYF.

This rearrangement joins TRBV5-1 to TRBJ2-1; either TRBD1 or TRBD2 may supply D (5 bases each). This CDR3 has 15 residues. Germline assignment: CDR1 SGHRS and CDR2 YFSETQ. V dropped 4 bases and J dropped 7 bases, with 18 bases sitting between them. The CDR3 region has the DNA TGCGCCAGCAGCCGAGGGGCAGGGAGATTTAATGAGCAGTTCTTC. Amino acids: CASSRGAGRFNEQFF.

A few counts support this clonotype. The chain is built from TRBV12-3 or TRBV12-4 and TRBJ1-1, with 8 positions matching TRBD1. There are 15 residues in the CDR3. J lost 5 bases, V lost 6 bases, and 11 bases had no gene match. The CDR3 nucleotides are TGTGCCAGCAGCCGTCTCAGGGGGCGCGGGACTGAAGCTTTCTTT. It translates to CASSRLRGRGTEAFF.

This clonotype came up many times. The chain has TRBV4-3 and TRBJ2-7, with 8 nucleotides matching TRBD2. Germline V gene lookup returns CDR1 LGHNA and CDR2 YSLEER. Trimming cost V 3 bases and J 0 bases; bases outside gene matches: 7. CDR3 length: 16 residues. This CDR3 reads CASSHLTSGSSYEQYF. The CDR3 DNA sequence: TGCGCCAGCAGCCATTTGACCAGCGGGAGCTCCTACGAGCAGTACTTC.

The rearrangement links TRBV12-3 or TRBV12-4 to TRBJ2-5; D not resolved. This CDR3 is 13 amino acids long. The V end was cut by 5 bases, the J end by 5 bases, with 12 bases between. The CDR3 DNA sequence: TGTGCCAGCAGTCCCTCGACGTGGGAGACCCAGTACTTC. Translating it yields CASSPSTWETQYF.

J is TRBJ1-2 and V is TRBV5-1; D remains unclear. Germline CDR1 SGHRS, CDR2 YFSETQ. There are 14 residues in the CDR3. V was shortened by 0 bases and J by 6 bases, with 12 bases between the two germline ends. The CDR3 nucleotides are TGCGCCAGCAGCTTGGGTGGGCAGAACCATGGCTACACCTTC. It specifies CASSLGGQNHGYTF. The complete variable domain, with remaining parts taken from reference TRBV5-1 and TRBJ1-2, reads KAGVTQTPRYLIKTRGQQVTLSCSPISGHRSVSWYQQTPGQGLQFLFEYFSETQRNKGNFPGRFSGRQFSNSRSEMNVSTLELGDSALYLCASSLGGQNHGYTFGSGTRLTVV.

The rearrangement uses TRBV7-2 and TRBJ2-7; tentative D call: TRBD2 (6 bases). CDR1 is SGHTA and CDR2 is FQGNSA in the germline V gene. The CDR3 has 15 residues. The germline V and J ends were trimmed by 2 bases and 2 bases, with 13 bases remaining between them. CDR3 loop: CASSLRASDTYEQYF. CDR3 in DNA: TGTGCCAGCAGCTTAAGGGCTAGCGATACCTACGAGCAGTACTTC.

This clonotype was detected a few times. The rearrangement joins TRBV12-3 or TRBV12-4 to TRBJ2-5; no firm D call. V was cut by 4 bases and J by 0 bases, with 9 bases left in between. The CDR3 spans 14 residues. The CDR3 is CASSSMGNQETQYF. The CDR3 DNA is TGTGCCAGCAGTTCCATGGGGAACCAAGAGACCCAGTACTTC.

This chain joins TRBV18 and TRBJ2-5; 7 bases fit TRBD1. The germline V gene has CDR1 KGHSH and CDR2 LQKENI. The CDR3 length is 13 residues. V was clipped by 6 bases and J by 5 bases; unmatched bases: 6. The CDR3 coding sequence is TGTGCCAGCTCGGCGGACAGGCGCGAGACCCAGTACTTC. This gives the protein CASSADRRETQYF.

The V and J genes are TRBV7-6 and TRBJ2-1; unclear D gene. Deletions cut 8 bases from V and 0 bases from J, with 20 bases between. This CDR3 is 17 amino acids long. Germline V gives CDR1 SGHVS, CDR2 FNYEAQ. The CDR3: CASSPYGVSRSYNEQFF. In DNA, the CDR3 is TGTGCCAGCTCTCCCTATGGGGTCTCCCGCTCCTACAATGAGCAGTTCTTC.

This clonotype showed up just a few times. This rearrangement joins TRBV3-1 to TRBJ2-7; 7 bases align to TRBD2. In germline, CDR1 is LGHDT, CDR2 YNNKEL (reference sequence). This CDR3 comprises 17 residues. V shed 0 bases and J 1 base; nucleotides not matched to a gene: 9. This CDR3 reads CASSQEGLRGSSYEQYF. CDR3 in DNA: TGTGCCAGCAGCCAAGAAGGTCTGCGGGGGTCTTCCTACGAGCAGTACTTC.

This chain's CDR3 is CASSAWAGGPNNEQFF. The CDR3 DNA follows: TGTGCCAGCAGCGCCTGGGCTGGGGGGCCCAACAATGAGCAGTTCTTC. The chain combines TRBV9 with TRBJ2-1; perhaps D is TRBD1 or TRBD2 (6 bases each). This CDR3 comprises 16 residues. V was cut by 3 bases and J by 5 bases, with 18 bases left in between. The germline V gene has CDR1 SGDLS and CDR2 YYNGEE.